This section outlines one T cell receptor (beta chain) sequence together with its context. It has no known antigen specificity. The input lacks base qualities; no much larger clone sits a single base away. This sample is part of a study of blood T cells in healthy people across ages (dated by TCRdb to between 2015 and 2017). A note on the overall study: In model experiments, template switching captured roughly one uniquely barcoded TCR beta cDNA molecule for every two T cells. To track age-related changes in TCR beta repertoire diversity, the study relied on deep sequencing normalized with unique cDNA molecular identifiers. The donors were split into four age groups: young (average around 15 years), middle-aged (over 35), aged (over 55) and long-lived (roughly 86). To avoid experimental bias, donors of different ages were distributed randomly across sequencing lanes. For two donors (one aged 18 to 29 and one aged 80 or older), the study analyzed two additional independent replicas of 1 million unique cDNA reads from the same blood draw. Points the paper makes about the study in general: There was a strong correlation between observed TCR beta diversity and the percentage of naive T cells measured by flow cytometry. Because the CMV infection status of the donors was unknown, age-related changes in expanded clonotypes may potentially have been confounded. Conclusive comparison of naive and antigen-experienced compartments was prevented by the profiling of bulk unsorted PBMCs. Observed TCR beta diversity per million T cells fell roughly linearly with age, and a significant reduction was already apparent by age approximately 40. Compared with the aged group, more naive CD4+ T cells, fewer expanded clones and increased TCR diversity were shown by the long-lived group, suggesting age selection. Total diversity estimates from one million sequenced T cells were considered lower bounds and underestimates.

The library was prepared using 5' RACE. TCRdb shows the sequencer as Illumina HiSeq 2500. The second PCR ran for about 6 to 12 cycles and used a J-beta primer mix along with a sample-barcoded 5' primer. Each TCR beta cDNA molecule received a unique molecular identifier from a template-switch 5' adaptor carrying 12 random nucleotides. Each sample yielded at least 2.5 million CDR3-containing paired-end reads. First-strand cDNA synthesis was performed from all RNA using the Mint cDNA synthesis kit, with priming by a TRBC-specific oligonucleotide. Following uracil-DNA glycosylase treatment, a first 18-cycle PCR with universal primers M1SS and BC2_uni_R was performed on all cDNA. Regarding the original processing steps: For normalization, 1 million high-quality reads, each with a distinct molecular identifier, were randomly selected from each sample. Reads sharing molecular identifiers were discarded rather than binned into consensus sequences. CDR3 identification, clonotype clustering and error correction used MiTCR with a Q25 quality threshold and the strictest error-elimination algorithm. Lower-bound total TCR beta diversity was estimated with a nonparametric unseen species model using Euler transformation. TCRdb passed the public sequencing reads through fastp at Q25 and MiXCR, retaining productive beta sequences. A single entry per CDR3 protein holds the most common genes and DNA from its merged rows. The V and J calls here are based on TCRdb, not the publication. The sample table lists roughly 680,000 distinct CDR3 sequences, around half of them with a count of one. About a third of the sample belongs to the ten largest clones.

The donors were 40 or so Caucasian individuals from Russia, aged about 6 to 95 years, who were systemically healthy. Ten milliliters of peripheral blood were drawn from each donor into EDTA-treated Vacutainer tubes. PBMCs were isolated by Ficoll-Paque density-gradient centrifugation, with at least 6 million obtained per sample. Total RNA was extracted from PBMCs with Trizol reagent, with at least 6 micrograms obtained per sample. Naive CD45RAhigh/CD27high T cell percentages were measured by flow cytometry on a PBMC aliquot from every donor. The sequence came from a woman in her fifties or sixties in good health. The sample comprised blood.

CDR3 region: CASNRLAGDTDTQYF. The nucleotides read TGCGCCAGCAACAGGCTAGCGGGAGACACAGATACGCAGTATTTT. The V and J segments used are TRBV5-1 and TRBJ2-3, with 10 middle bases fitting TRBD2. Sequences SGHRS (CDR1) and YFSETQ (CDR2) are obtained from the germline V gene. V ends up 6 bases short and J 2 bases short, with an unmatched junction base count of 6. Measured from the cysteine to the phenylalanine, the CDR3 is 15 residues long. The retained sequence is limited to the CDR3, 45 bases, with the frame set at the first base.